This record concerns one TCR beta chain sequence. The antigen is unknown. Here immunoSEQ multiplex PCR was the method, and the copy in TCRdb shows in-frame clones only, minus some. The sample consists of fewer than 20,000 clones, 70% to 75% of them appearing once. This entry belongs to a study of T cell clonotyping in hematopoietic cell transplantation. CDR1 and CDR2 from the germline V gene are SGHTA and FQGNSA. This CDR3 spans 14 amino acids. V shed 8 bases, J shed 7 bases, and the junction held 10 bases outside the gene matches. Regarding the study as a whole: Higher Inverse Simpson Index values in graft donor and pretransplant recipient predicted broader posttransplant TCR diversity. Cells were unsorted, so CD4 and CD8 contributions were not separated. After transplant, recipient diversity fell while pathologically expanded clonotypes grew through day 180.

The sample consisted of peripheral blood mononuclear cells. The rearrangement links TRBV7-2 to TRBJ2-7, with 11 positions matching TRBD1. This clonotype was obtained from a woman aged 60-70 years in good health. Some clones in this sample may be carry-over from other donors' samples. The CDR3 protein is CASGLDGTGGEQYF. For the CDR3, the DNA is TGTGCCAGCGGTCTTGACGGGACAGGGGGAGAGCAGTACTTC.